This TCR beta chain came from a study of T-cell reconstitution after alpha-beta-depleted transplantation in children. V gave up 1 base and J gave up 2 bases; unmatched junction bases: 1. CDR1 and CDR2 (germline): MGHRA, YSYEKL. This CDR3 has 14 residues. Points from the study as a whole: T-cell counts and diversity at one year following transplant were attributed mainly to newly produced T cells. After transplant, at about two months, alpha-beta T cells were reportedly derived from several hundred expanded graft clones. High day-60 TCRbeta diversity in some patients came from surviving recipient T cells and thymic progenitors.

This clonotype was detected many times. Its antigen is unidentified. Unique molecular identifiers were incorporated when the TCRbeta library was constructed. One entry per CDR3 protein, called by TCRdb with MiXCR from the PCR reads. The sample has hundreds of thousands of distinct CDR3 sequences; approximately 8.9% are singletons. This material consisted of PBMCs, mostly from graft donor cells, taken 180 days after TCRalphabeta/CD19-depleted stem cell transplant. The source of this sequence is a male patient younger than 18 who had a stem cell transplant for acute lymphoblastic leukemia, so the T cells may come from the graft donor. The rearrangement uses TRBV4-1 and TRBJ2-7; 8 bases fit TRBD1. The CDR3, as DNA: TGCGCCAGCAGCCAAGCCAGGGGGCCCTACGAGCAGTACTTC. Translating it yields CASSQARGPYEQYF.